This T cell receptor (beta chain) came from a study of CD8 T cells in ankylosing spondylitis. Study-level points and caveats: Reports say disease-linked clones showed up significantly more in matched ankylosing spondylitis synovial fluid.

The CDR3 sequence is 14 residues long. V lost 1 base and J 7 bases, leaving 15 bases between the germline ends. The germline CDR1 and CDR2 sequences are SGDLS and YYNGEE. At least ten counts were recorded for this clonotype. Its antigen is not identified. Each CDR3 protein is one row after TCRdb ran MiXCR on the 5' RACE reads. The table includes 200,000 to 300,000 distinct CDR3 sequences, about 10% detected once. Source material: blood, either unsorted or a sorted T cell fraction (not recorded which). The TCR sequence derives from a male donor with ankylosing spondylitis or in good health (not recorded which). The chain is built from TRBV9 and TRBJ2-7; D might be TRBD1 or TRBD2, each matching 5 bases. The CDR3 DNA sequence: TGTGCCAGCAGCGTATCGGTGGGGGAATGGGAGCAGTACTTC. This sequence encodes CASSVSVGEWEQYF.